The 30 T cell receptor beta chains below all came from one sample that was sequenced in a study of cytomegalovirus exposure and HLA in healthy donors. Primers: 60 Vbeta forward and 13 Jbeta reverse. Assay used: immunoSEQ multiplex PCR; TCRdb lists only in-frame clones, some missing. The data hold about 100,000 clones, with 60% to 80% observed a single time. Input material: PBMCs. The source is a man aged 50-60 years in good health and CMV-seropositive.

The CDR3 is CASSYPTDNQPQHF. The CDR3 DNA follows: TGTGCCAGCAGTTACCCGACAGATAATCAGCCCCAGCATTTT. The chain joins TRBV6-5 to TRBJ1-5; D possibly corresponds to TRBD1 (5 bases). Germline CDR1 is MNHEY and CDR2 is SVGAGI. CDR3 length: 14 amino acids. V dropped 2 bases and J dropped 4 bases, with 9 bases sitting between them.

This clone has just a few counts. The chain combines TRBV2 with TRBJ2-3; 10 bases agree with TRBD1. The CDR3 length is 14 residues. Trimming removed 6 bases from V and 5 bases from J; junction bases left unmatched: 5. Germline V gives CDR1 SNHLY, CDR2 FYNNEI. The CDR3 region has the DNA TGTGCCAGCAGCAGACAGGGGGCAGGAGATACGCAGTATTTT. Its protein product is CASSRQGAGDTQYF. Drawing the rest from reference TRBV2 and TRBJ2-3, the complete variable domain is EPEVTQTPSHQVTQMGQEVILRCVPISNHLYFYWYRQILGQKVEFLVSFYNNEISEKSEIFDDQFSVERPDGSNFTLKIRSTKLEDSAMYFCASSRQGAGDTQYFGPGTRLTVL.

This chain joins TRBV25-1 and TRBJ1-2; D not certain. CDR1 and CDR2 from the germline V gene are MGHDK and SYGVNS. Trimming cost V 3 bases and J 4 bases, with 15 bases left between them. CDR3 length equals 15 residues. The CDR3 loop reads CASSDDLGGGYGYTF. The CDR3 bases are TGTGCCAGCAGTGATGACCTGGGAGGAGGCTATGGCTACACCTTC.

In DNA, the CDR3 is TGTGCCAGCAGTTTATACCCTCCCGGACAGGGCACAGATACGCAGTATTTT. This gives the protein CASSLYPPGQGTDTQYF. The rearrangement joins TRBV27 to TRBJ2-3; 7 bases align to TRBD1. Trimming at V came to 1 base and at J to 1 base, leaving 8 bases not matched to a gene. The CDR3 sequence is 17 residues long. The germline V gene encodes CDR1 MNHEY and CDR2 SMNVEV (reference sequence).

The chain links TRBV5-1 to TRBJ2-3; TRBD2 is a possible D gene (5 bases). The CDR3 runs to 12 residues. The V end lost 4 bases, the J end lost 7 bases, and 10 bases lay between the germline ends. Germline lookup yields CDR1 SGHRS and CDR2 YFSETQ. The CDR3 DNA reads as TGCGCCAGCAGCGCGGGCAGGAATACGCAGTATTTT. Translating gives CASSAGRNTQYF.

J is TRBJ1-3 and V is TRBV5-1; a weak D match, TRBD1 (5 bases). V lost 4 bases and J 0 bases, leaving 11 bases between the germline ends. This CDR3 has 15 residues. Germline lookup yields CDR1 SGHRS and CDR2 YFSETQ. In DNA form, the CDR3 reads TGCGCCAGCAGCCCGACAGCAGTCTCTGGAAACACCATATATTTT. Amino acids: CASSPTAVSGNTIYF.

The CDR3 region is CASSQGSGGGSGNTIYF. The CDR3 region has the DNA TGCGCCAGCAGCCAAGGGTCAGGGGGCGGCTCTGGAAACACCATATATTTT. This chain uses TRBV4-1 with TRBJ1-3; 8 nucleotides line up with TRBD1. The germline V gene encodes CDR1 MGHRA and CDR2 YSYEKL. This CDR3 is 17 amino acids long. Unmatched junction bases numbered 5, after V lost 1 base and J lost 0 bases.

This clone appeared a few times. The chain employs TRBV5-4 and TRBJ2-3; 9 nucleotides align to TRBD2. V was clipped by 1 base and J by 4 bases; unmatched bases: 1. Germline CDR1 and CDR2: SGHNT and YYREEE (reference sequence). This CDR3 comprises 14 residues. The CDR3 coding sequence is TGTGCCAGCAGCTTGAGCGGGGGGCCAGATACGCAGTATTTT. This translates into CASSLSGGPDTQYF.

The rearrangement joins TRBV6-5 to TRBJ2-7, with 7 nucleotides matching TRBD1. Per germline, CDR1 MNHEY and CDR2 SVGAGI. Germline trimming cut 6 bases from V and 4 bases from J; bases unmatched to any gene: 9. The CDR3 spans 14 residues. CDR3 protein: CASRNYRGAYEQYF. As DNA, the CDR3 is TGTGCCAGCAGAAACTACAGGGGAGCGTACGAGCAGTACTTC.

This sequence joins TRBV15 and TRBJ1-3; D unclear. Germline V gene lookup returns CDR1 LNHNV and CDR2 YYDKDF (reference sequence). The V gene lost 0 bases and the J gene lost 0 bases, with 15 bases spanning the gap. The CDR3 is 18 residues long. Here the CDR3 DNA reads TGTGCCACCAGCAGAGATAGAGGCGTACCATCCTCTGGAAACACCATATATTTT. Its translation is CATSRDRGVPSSGNTIYF.

The table lists this clone with a few counts. The chain carries TRBV5-1 and TRBJ1-3; D is possibly TRBD1 (5 bases). Trimming shortened V by 4 bases and J by 2 bases, and 10 bases separated the two germline ends. CDR3 length: 14 amino acids. The germline V gene has CDR1 SGHRS and CDR2 YFSETQ. For the CDR3, the DNA is TGCGCCAGCAGCCTCACAGGAGCTGGAAACACCATATATTTT. Translated: CASSLTGAGNTIYF. The full variable domain, its missing parts supplied by reference TRBV5-1 and TRBJ1-3, is KAGVTQTPRYLIKTRGQQVTLSCSPISGHRSVSWYQQTPGQGLQFLFEYFSETQRNKGNFPGRFSGRQFSNSRSEMNVSTLELGDSALYLCASSLTGAGNTIYFGEGSWLTVV.

This clone was detected only a few times. The rearrangement uses TRBV2 and TRBJ2-7; 11 bases fit TRBD2. Germline lookup yields CDR1 SNHLY and CDR2 FYNNEI. The CDR3 has 14 amino acids. V lost 8 bases, J lost 7 bases, and 10 bases stayed unmatched. This CDR3 is CASRVAGGPGEQYF. DNA for the CDR3: TGTGCCAGCCGAGTAGCGGGAGGGCCAGGGGAGCAGTACTTC.

The genes are TRBV5-6 and TRBJ2-7; TRBD2 matches at 8 bases. This CDR3 region has 14 residues. Losses at the gene ends were 4 bases for V and 2 bases for J; bases not matched to a gene: 5. Germline V gene lookup returns CDR1 SGHDT and CDR2 YYEEEE. For the CDR3, the DNA is TGTGCCAGCAGCCGAGCGGGGGATGCCTACGAGCAGTACTTC. It translates to CASSRAGDAYEQYF.

V is TRBV5-1 and J is TRBJ1-2; D unclear. The length of the CDR3 is 13 residues. V lost 2 bases and J 4 bases, leaving 9 bases between the germline ends. Germline V CDR1 and CDR2: SGHRS, YFSETQ. CDR3 loop: CASSFSGPYGYTF. The CDR3 DNA is TGCGCCAGCAGCTTCTCCGGTCCCTATGGCTACACCTTC.

Only a few counts were recorded for this clone. The chain recombines TRBV12-5 with TRBJ2-2; 8 nucleotides align to TRBD2. The CDR3 loop spans 19 amino acids. V dropped 1 base and J dropped 3; count of bases not matched to a gene: 13. Germline loops: CDR1 LGHNT, CDR2 FRNRAP. CDR3 bases: TGTGCTAGTGGTTTGGCCTCCCTTCGGGGGGGCGGGTACACCGGGGAGCTGTTTTTT. Amino acids: CASGLASLRGGGYTGELFF.

The chain combines TRBV10-3 with TRBJ1-2, with 11 bases fitting TRBD1. CDR3 size: 17 residues. V was pared by 2 bases and J by 8 bases, with 13 bases of the junction left unmatched. Germline lookup yields CDR1 ENHRY and CDR2 SYGVKD. This CDR3 is CAISERERTGGARGYTF. The CDR3 bases are TGTGCCATCAGTGAGAGGGAGCGGACAGGGGGCGCGAGGGGCTACACCTTC.

The gene calls are TRBV4-1 and TRBJ1-1; D gene unclear. Trimming took off 5 bases at V and 3 bases at J, with 16 bases between the two ends. CDR1 MGHRA and CDR2 YSYEKL come from the germline V gene. This CDR3 spans 15 amino acids. The CDR3 sequence is CASSYREVFYTEAFF. CDR3 DNA sequence: TGCGCCAGCAGCTACCGGGAGGTGTTCTACACTGAAGCTTTCTTT.

A word on this clone: A junction end diverges from the germline sequence, so it may reflect a read error. The CDR3 sequence: CAISESRQAEVKASF. The CDR3 DNA reads TGTGCCATCAGTGAGTCGAGACAGGCAGAGGTAAAAGCTTCCTTT. The chain uses TRBV10-3 and TRBJ1-1, with D possibly being TRBD1 (6 bases). The CDR3 has 15 residues. Germline values: CDR1 ENHRY, CDR2 SYGVKD.

The rearrangement joins TRBV18 to TRBJ2-3; a weak D match, TRBD2 (7 bases). Germline lookup yields CDR1 KGHSH and CDR2 LQKENI. The length of the CDR3 is 18 residues. V lost 6 bases to trimming and J lost 1 base, with 23 bases between them. In nucleotides, the CDR3 is TGTGCCAGCTCCCGCAACGGTCAACAGGGAGGGGGCACAGATACGCAGTATTTT. Translating it yields CASSRNGQQGGGTDTQYF.

This sequence joins TRBV9 and TRBJ2-2; D gene uncertain. V dropped 4 bases and J dropped 4 bases, with 8 bases sitting between them. CDR1 and CDR2 from the germline V gene are SGDLS and YYNGEE. There are 13 residues in the CDR3. The CDR3 DNA reads TGTGCCAGCAGCAGTGACTTCACCGGGGAGCTGTTTTTT. This gives the protein CASSSDFTGELFF.

A few counts support this clone. The chain has TRBV30 and TRBJ1-1; 7 bases line up with TRBD1. This CDR3 is built from 15 residues. Trimming cost V 1 base and J 7 bases; bases outside gene matches: 12. Germline loops: CDR1 GTSNPN, CDR2 SVGIG (reference sequence). The CDR3 spells CAWSALIQGKREAFF. The CDR3 region has the DNA TGTGCCTGGAGTGCCCTCATACAGGGGAAGCGTGAAGCTTTCTTT.

This clone was observed a few times. The chain joins TRBV4-2 to TRBJ1-2, with 10 bases aligning to TRBD1. Germline CDR1 reads LGHNA; CDR2 reads YNFKEQ. V lost 4 bases, J lost 3 bases, and 5 bases stayed unmatched. The CDR3 has 15 amino acids. CDR3 bases: TGTGCCAGCAGCCTTGGGACAGGGGAGGACTATGGCTACACCTTC. Its translation: CASSLGTGEDYGYTF.

This clone was found a few times. This chain connects TRBV27 to TRBJ2-7, with TRBD1 identical over 8 bases. Germline CDR1 is MNHEY and CDR2 is SMNVEV (reference sequence). The CDR3 length is 13 residues. The V segment lost 6 bases and the J segment 6 bases; nucleotides outside the gene matches: 7. The DNA of the CDR3 is TGTGCCAGCAGCCCCGACAGGGGCAGCGAGCAGTACTTC. Translation: CASSPDRGSEQYF.

V gene TRBV5-4 combines with J gene TRBJ2-4, with D maybe TRBD1 (6 bases). Trimming left V 2 bases short and J 10 bases short, with 10 bases between. The CDR3 covers 12 residues. CDR1 is SGHNT, CDR2 YYREEE, per germline (reference sequence). This CDR3 reads CASSFTGSIQYF. CDR3 nucleotide sequence: TGTGCCAGCAGCTTTACAGGGAGTATTCAGTACTTC. Combining the CDR3 with reference TRBV5-4 and TRBJ2-4 gives the whole variable domain ETGVTQSPTHLIKTRGQQVTLRCSSQSGHNTVSWYQQALGQGPQFIFQYYREEENGRGNFPPRFSGLQFPNYSSELNVNALELDDSALYLCASSFTGSIQYFGAGTRLSVL.

This clone was counted a few times. The J gene is TRBJ2-7, the V gene TRBV6-6; no clear D. Trimming removed 6 bases from V and 6 bases from J, with 9 bases in between. From germline, CDR1 is MNHNY and CDR2 SVGAGI (reference sequence). The CDR3 extends over 11 amino acids. The CDR3 loop reads CASSPSGEQYF. CDR3 nucleotide sequence: TGTGCCAGCAGCCCCTCGGGCGAGCAGTACTTC.

This clone occurred a few times. The sample contains more than one DNA sequence encoding this CDR3. This chain connects TRBV18 to TRBJ1-5; possibly TRBD1 for D (5 bases). Per germline, CDR1 KGHSH and CDR2 LQKENI. The length of the CDR3 is 14 residues. The V end lost 3 bases, the J end lost 4 bases, and 10 bases lay between the germline ends. CDR3 protein: CASSPVRGNQPQHF. In nucleotides, the CDR3 is TGTGCCAGCTCACCTGTAAGGGGAAATCAGCCCCAGCATTTT.

The chain has TRBV14 and TRBJ1-2; maybe TRBD1 (6 bases). The CDR3 contains 15 residues. Trimming left V 4 bases short and J 4 bases short, with 16 bases between. Per germline, CDR1 SGHDN and CDR2 FVKESK. This CDR3 is CASSRGGTAFYGYTF. CDR3 in DNA: TGTGCCAGCAGCCGAGGGGGTACTGCCTTCTATGGCTACACCTTC.

Details on this clone: One junction end disagrees with the germline gene, perhaps due to a read error. The V gene is TRBV15, the J gene TRBJ2-6; possibly TRBD1 for D (5 bases). Germline CDR1 is LNHNV and CDR2 is YYDKDF (reference sequence). This CDR3 is 16 amino acids long. The CDR3: CATSRDSSSGANGLTF. The CDR3 DNA reads TGTGCCACCAGCAGAGACAGCAGCTCTGGGGCCAACGGCCTGACTTTC.

The CDR3 DNA reads as TGTGCCAGCAGCTTAGAGATTACATACTATGGCTACACCTTC. Translating gives CASSLEITYYGYTF. The genes are TRBV11-2 and TRBJ1-2; D not resolved. CDR3 size: 14 residues. Per germline, CDR1 SGHAT and CDR2 FQNNGV. With 0 bases removed from V and 3 bases from J, the gap between germline ends came to 8 bases.

The gene calls are TRBV7-8 and TRBJ1-1, with a weak D call TRBD1 (6 bases). The V end was cut by 3 bases, the J end by 1 base, with 12 bases between. The germline gives CDR1 SGHVS, CDR2 FQNEAQ. The length of the CDR3 is 15 residues. CDR3 in amino acids: CASSFNTGRNTEAFF. DNA for the CDR3: TGTGCCAGCAGCTTTAATACAGGGCGGAACACTGAAGCTTTCTTT.